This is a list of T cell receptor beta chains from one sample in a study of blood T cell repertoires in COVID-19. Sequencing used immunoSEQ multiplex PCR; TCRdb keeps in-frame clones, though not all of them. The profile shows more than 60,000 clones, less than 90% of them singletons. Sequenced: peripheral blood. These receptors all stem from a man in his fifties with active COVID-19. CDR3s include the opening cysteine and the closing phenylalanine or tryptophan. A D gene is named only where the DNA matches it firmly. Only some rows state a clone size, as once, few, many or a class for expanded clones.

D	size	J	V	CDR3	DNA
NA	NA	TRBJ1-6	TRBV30	CAWRAGSNSPLHF	TGTGCCTGGAGGGCAGGGTCGAATTCACCCCTCCACTTT
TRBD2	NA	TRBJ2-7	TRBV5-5	CASSTTSGAVEQYF	TGTGCCAGCAGCACGACTAGCGGGGCTGTCGAGCAGTACTTC
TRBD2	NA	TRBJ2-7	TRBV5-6	CASSLGTSTHYEQYF	TGTGCCAGCAGCTTGGGGACTAGCACCCACTACGAGCAGTACTTC
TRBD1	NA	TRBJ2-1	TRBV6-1	CASSERRGQGSSYNEQFF	TGTGCCAGCAGTGAACGAAGGGGACAGGGGAGCTCCTACAATGAGCAGTTCTTC
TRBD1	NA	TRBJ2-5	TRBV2	CASIPTGGTKTQYF	TGTGCCAGCATCCCGACAGGGGGGACAAAGACCCAGTACTTC
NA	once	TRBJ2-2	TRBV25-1	CASRRDSNTGELFF	TGTGCCAGCAGGAGGGATTCGAACACCGGGGAGCTGTTTTTT
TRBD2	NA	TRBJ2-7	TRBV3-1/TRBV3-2	CASSRAGLAGGSSYEQYF	TGTGCCAGCAGCAGGGCAGGACTAGCGGGAGGGAGCTCCTACGAGCAGTACTTC
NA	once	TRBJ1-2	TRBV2	CASSGALANYGYTF	TGTGCCAGCAGTGGGGCGTTAGCTAACTATGGCTACACCTTC
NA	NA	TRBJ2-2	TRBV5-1	CASSLGDGTGELFF	TGCGCCAGCAGCTTGGGAGATGGCACCGGGGAGCTGTTTTTT
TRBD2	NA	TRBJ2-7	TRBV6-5	CASRSSGGRLYEQYF	TGTGCCAGCAGGTCTAGCGGGGGGCGGTTGTACGAGCAGTACTTC
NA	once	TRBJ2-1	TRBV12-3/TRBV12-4	CASRSYNEQFF	TGTGCCAGCCGCTCCTACAATGAGCAGTTCTTC
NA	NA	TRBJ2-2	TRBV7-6	CASSSIGGENTGELFF	TGTGCCAGCAGCTCGATCGGGGGAGAGAACACCGGGGAGCTGTTTTTT
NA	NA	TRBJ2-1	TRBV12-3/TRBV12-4	CASSPWHNEQFF	TGTGCCAGCAGCCCTTGGCACAATGAGCAGTTCTTC
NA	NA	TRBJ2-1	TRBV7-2	CASKKGVYNEQFF	TGTGCCAGCAAAAAGGGGGTCTACAATGAGCAGTTCTTC
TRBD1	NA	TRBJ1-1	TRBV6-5	CASRVTGTENTEAFF	TGTGCCAGCAGGGTTACCGGGACAGAGAACACTGAAGCTTTCTTT
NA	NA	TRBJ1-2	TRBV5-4	CASSFEGRNYGYTF	TGTGCCAGCAGCTTCGAGGGTCGTAACTATGGCTACACCTTC
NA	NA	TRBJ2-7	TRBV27	CASSSVAENSYEQYF	TGTGCCAGCAGTTCAGTAGCGGAAAACTCCTACGAGCAGTACTTC
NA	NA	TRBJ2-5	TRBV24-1	CATSDHNRAQETQYF	TGTGCCACCAGTGACCATAACAGGGCTCAAGAGACCCAGTACTTC
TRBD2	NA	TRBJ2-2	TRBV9	CASSAIGLAAAGELFF	TGTGCCAGCAGCGCAATCGGACTAGCGGCTGCCGGGGAGCTGTTTTTT
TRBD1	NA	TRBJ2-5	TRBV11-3	CASSSPRQGLFQETQYF	TGTGCCAGCAGCTCCCCCAGACAGGGTTTGTTCCAAGAGACCCAGTACTTC
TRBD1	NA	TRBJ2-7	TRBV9	CASSAGTGGHEQYF	TGTGCCAGCAGCGCCGGGACAGGGGGGCACGAGCAGTACTTC
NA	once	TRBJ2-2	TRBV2	CASSRGGKNTGELFF	TGTGCCAGCAGCCGCGGGGGCAAGAACACCGGGGAGCTGTTTTTT
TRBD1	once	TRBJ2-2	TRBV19	CASSIAGTGFSGELFF	TGTGCCAGTAGTATTGCCGGGACAGGGTTCTCCGGGGAGCTGTTTTTT
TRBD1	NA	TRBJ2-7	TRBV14	CASSQDYRTGYLEQYF	TGTGCCAGCAGCCAAGATTACAGGACAGGGTACTTAGAGCAGTACTTC
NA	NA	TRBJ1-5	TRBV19	CASRGEYNQPQHF	TGTGCCAGTAGAGGGGAATACAATCAGCCCCAGCATTTT
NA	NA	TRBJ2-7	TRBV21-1	CASSPGRGSYEQYF	TGTGCCAGCAGCCCCGGGAGGGGATCCTACGAGCAGTACTTC
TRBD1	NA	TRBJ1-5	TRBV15	CATSFTGGATFQPQHF	TGTGCCACCAGCTTTACAGGGGGCGCGACGTTTCAGCCCCAGCATTTT
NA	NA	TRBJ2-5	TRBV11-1	CASNSQDPGGTSYF	TGTGCCAGCAACTCCCAGGATCCAGGAGGCACTTCGTACTTC
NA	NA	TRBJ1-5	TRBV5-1	CASSSGTPNQPQHF	TGCGCCAGCAGCTCCGGGACTCCCAATCAGCCCCAGCATTTT
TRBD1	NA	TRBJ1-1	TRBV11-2	CASSPTGGRAEAFF	TGTGCCAGCAGTCCAACAGGGGGCCGGGCTGAAGCTTTCTTT
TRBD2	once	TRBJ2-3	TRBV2	CASSDILAGVNGDTQYF	TGTGCCAGCAGTGACATACTAGCGGGCGTCAATGGAGATACGCAGTATTTT
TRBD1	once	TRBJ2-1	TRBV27	CASSPTGGGGNEQFF	TGTGCCAGCAGCCCAACAGGGGGTGGAGGCAATGAGCAGTTCTTC
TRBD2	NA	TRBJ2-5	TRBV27	CASMRGLAGVYGETQYF	TGTGCCAGCATGAGAGGACTAGCGGGAGTTTATGGAGAGACCCAGTACTTC
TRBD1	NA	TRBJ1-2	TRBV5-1	CASSSQGAHFYGYTF	TGCGCCAGCAGCTCACAGGGGGCGCATTTCTATGGCTACACCTTC
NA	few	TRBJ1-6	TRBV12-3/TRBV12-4	CASSSSVGRPLHF	TGTGCCAGCAGTTCCTCCGTCGGCAGGCCCCTCCACTTT
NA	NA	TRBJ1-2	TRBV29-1	CSVEDPTVAPGYTF	TGCAGCGTTGAAGATCCTACAGTGGCCCCTGGCTACACCTTC
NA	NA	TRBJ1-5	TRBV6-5	CASREDGVSNQPQHF	TGTGCCAGCCGGGAGGACGGGGTTAGCAATCAGCCCCAGCATTTT
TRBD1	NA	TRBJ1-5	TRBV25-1	CASTGQGAGQPQHF	TGTGCCAGCACCGGACAGGGGGCCGGGCAGCCCCAGCATTTT
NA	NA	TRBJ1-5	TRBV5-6	CASSFRGSNQPQHF	TGTGCCAGCAGCTTCCGAGGGAGCAATCAGCCCCAGCATTTT
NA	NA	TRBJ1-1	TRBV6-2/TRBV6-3	CASSIQGGRTEAFF	TGTGCCAGCAGCATACAAGGAGGAAGGACTGAAGCTTTCTTT
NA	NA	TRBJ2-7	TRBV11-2	CASKNERVSSYEQYF	TGTGCCAGCAAAAACGAGCGGGTGAGCTCCTACGAGCAGTACTTC
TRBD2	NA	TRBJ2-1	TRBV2	CASSGGLAGLNEQFF	TGTGCCAGCAGTGGAGGACTAGCGGGTCTCAATGAGCAGTTCTTC
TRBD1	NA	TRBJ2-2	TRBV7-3	CASSPRDRGRGSTGELFF	TGTGCCAGCAGCCCCCGGGACAGGGGGCGCGGTAGCACCGGGGAGCTGTTTTTT
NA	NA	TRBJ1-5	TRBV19	CASNQGSLGNQPQHF	TGTGCCAGCAATCAGGGCAGTCTGGGCAATCAGCCCCAGCATTTT
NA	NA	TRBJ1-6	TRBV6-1	CASSEGWRDSPLHF	TGTGCCAGCAGTGAAGGCTGGAGAGATTCACCCCTCCACTTT
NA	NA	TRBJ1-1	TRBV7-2	CASSLSMNTEAFF	TGTGCCAGCAGCTTAAGCATGAACACTGAAGCTTTCTTT
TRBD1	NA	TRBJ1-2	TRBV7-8	CASSFGDRRPNYGYTF	TGTGCCAGCAGCTTTGGGGACAGGAGACCTAACTATGGCTACACCTTC
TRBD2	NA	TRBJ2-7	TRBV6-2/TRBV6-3	CASSYSSRTSGGVYEQYF	TGTGCCAGCAGTTACTCGAGTAGGACTAGCGGGGGCGTTTACGAGCAGTACTTC
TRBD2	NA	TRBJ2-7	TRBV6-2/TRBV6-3	CASSYGQREGYEQYF	TGTGCCAGCAGTTACGGGCAGCGGGAGGGATACGAGCAGTACTTC
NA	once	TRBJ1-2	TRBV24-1	CATSDPTVLHGYTF	TGTGCCACCAGTGACCCGACAGTTCTCCATGGCTACACCTTC
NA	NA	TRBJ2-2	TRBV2	CASTFKGVENTGELFF	TGTGCCAGCACCTTTAAGGGGGTCGAGAACACCGGGGAGCTGTTTTTT
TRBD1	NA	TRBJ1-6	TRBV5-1	CASTPGQPNSPLHF	TGCGCCAGCACTCCGGGACAGCCTAATTCACCCCTCCACTTT
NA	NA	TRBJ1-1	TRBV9	CASSVSLGRGTEAFF	TGTGCCAGCAGCGTATCACTCGGCAGGGGCACTGAAGCTTTCTTT
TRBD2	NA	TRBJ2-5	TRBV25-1	CASSDGGSGVEETQYF	TGTGCCAGCAGTGACGGCGGTAGCGGGGTTGAGGAGACCCAGTACTTC
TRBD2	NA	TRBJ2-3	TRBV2	CASRISGGADTQYF	TGTGCCAGCAGGATTAGCGGGGGCGCAGATACGCAGTATTTT
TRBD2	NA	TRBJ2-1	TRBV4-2	CASSQDATSGRRSEQFF	TGTGCCAGCAGCCAAGATGCCACTAGCGGGAGGAGAAGTGAGCAGTTCTTC
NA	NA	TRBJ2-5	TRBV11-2	CASSSLRLPETQYF	TGTGCCAGCAGCTCTCTGAGACTCCCCGAGACCCAGTACTTC
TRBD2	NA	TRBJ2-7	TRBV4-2	CASSQESSGGAYEQYF	TGTGCCAGCAGCCAAGAATCTAGCGGGGGTGCCTACGAGCAGTACTTC
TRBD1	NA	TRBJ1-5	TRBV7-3	CASGQGRNQPQHF	TGTGCCAGCGGACAGGGCAGAAATCAGCCCCAGCATTTT
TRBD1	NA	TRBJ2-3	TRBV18	CASSPVNAAGGADTQYF	TGTGCCAGCTCACCGGTAAACGCGGCAGGGGGCGCAGATACGCAGTATTTT